The clone carrying this T cell receptor (beta chain) is medium-sized in the sample. Other DNA sequences within the sample encode an identical CDR3. This record comes from a study of metastatic and nonmetastatic thyroid tumors. From the PCR reads, TCRdb re-called clones with MiXCR. Here the sample spans around 19,000 clones, just under 30% being singletons. No treatment of any kind had been given to any patient before thyroid surgery. Trimming stripped 1 base from V and 7 bases from J, with 14 bases between. Germline V gene data show CDR1 as SGHTA and CDR2 as FQGNSA. CDR3 length: 16 residues. The sample was tumor tissue. V usage is TRBV7-2 and J usage is TRBJ1-6, with a possible D match to TRBD1 (6 bases). This clonotype was sampled from a male donor with papillary thyroid cancer or a benign thyroid nodule (not recorded which). Some clones in this sample may be carry-over from other donors' samples. CDR3 in amino acids: CASSLGGGRANSPLHF. Written as DNA, the CDR3 is TGTGCCAGCAGCTTAGGAGGGGGTAGAGCAAATTCACCCCTCCACTTT.